What follows are 2 T cell receptor beta chains derived from one specimen sequenced in a study of identical twins. TCRdb reprocessed the 5' RACE reads via MiXCR and lists one record per CDR3 protein. Of about 810,000 distinct CDR3 sequences in the sample, more than 9% were seen once. These data were also filed under a second study, of yellow fever vaccine responses in identical twins.

The source material was PBMCs. Receptor source: a woman aged 18-35 years in good health.

This clonotype was counted a few times. The chain joins TRBV20-1 to TRBJ2-7, with a weak D call TRBD1 (5 bases). Trimming left V 6 bases short and J 4 bases short, with 13 bases between. Germline lookup yields CDR1 DFQATT and CDR2 SNEGSKA (reference sequence). The CDR3 runs to 12 residues. CDR3 sequence (DNA): TGCAGTGCCCTAATTGACAGTTACGAGCAGTACTTC. Amino acid sequence: CSALIDSYEQYF.

Only a few counts were recorded for this clonotype. The V and J genes are TRBV2 and TRBJ2-3; the match to TRBD2 covers 7 bases. J lost 0 bases, V lost 6 bases, and 9 bases had no gene match. This CDR3 region has 16 residues. Germline V gene sequence: CDR1 SNHLY, CDR2 FYNNEI. CDR3 region: CASRGPGLPSTDTQYF. The CDR3, as DNA: TGTGCCAGCAGGGGGCCGGGACTACCTAGCACAGATACGCAGTATTTT.